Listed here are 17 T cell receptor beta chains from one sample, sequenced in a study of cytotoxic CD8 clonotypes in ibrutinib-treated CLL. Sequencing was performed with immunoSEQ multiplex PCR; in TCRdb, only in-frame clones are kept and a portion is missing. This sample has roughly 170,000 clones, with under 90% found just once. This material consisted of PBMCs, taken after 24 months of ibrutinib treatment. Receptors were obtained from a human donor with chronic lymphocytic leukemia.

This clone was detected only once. The CDR3: CASSDRSAGYTF. DNA for the CDR3: TGTGCCAGCAGTGACAGGTCCGCTGGCTACACCTTC. The gene calls are TRBV6-1 and TRBJ1-2; no clear D. Germline V lookup: CDR1 MNHNS, CDR2 SASEGT. The germline V and J ends were trimmed by 3 bases and 7 bases, with 9 bases remaining between them. This CDR3 is 12 amino acids long.

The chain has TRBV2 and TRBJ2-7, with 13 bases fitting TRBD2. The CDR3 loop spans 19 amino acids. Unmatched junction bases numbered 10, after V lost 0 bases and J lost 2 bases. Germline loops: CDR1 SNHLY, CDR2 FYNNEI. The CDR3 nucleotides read TGTGCCAGCAGTGAAGCCTCGAGGACTAGCGGGGGAGTTCCCTACGAGCAGTACTTC. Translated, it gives CASSEASRTSGGVPYEQYF.

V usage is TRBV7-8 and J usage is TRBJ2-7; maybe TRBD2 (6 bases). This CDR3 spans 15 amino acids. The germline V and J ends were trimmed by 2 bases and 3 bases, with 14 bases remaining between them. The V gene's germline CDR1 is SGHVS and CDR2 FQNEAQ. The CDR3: CASSLNPAGNYEQYF. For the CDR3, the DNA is TGTGCCAGCAGCTTAAACCCGGCGGGGAACTACGAGCAGTACTTC.

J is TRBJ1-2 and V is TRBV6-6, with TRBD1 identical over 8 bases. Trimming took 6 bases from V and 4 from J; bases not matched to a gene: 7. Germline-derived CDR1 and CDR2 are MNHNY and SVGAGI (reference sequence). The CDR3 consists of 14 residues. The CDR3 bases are TGTGCCAGCAGATTACAGGGGGAGAGCTATGGCTACACCTTC. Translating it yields CASRLQGESYGYTF.

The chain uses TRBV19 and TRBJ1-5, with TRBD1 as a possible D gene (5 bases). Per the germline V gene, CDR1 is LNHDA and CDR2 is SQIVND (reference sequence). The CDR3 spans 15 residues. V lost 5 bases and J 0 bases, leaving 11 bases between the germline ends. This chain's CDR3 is CASSGTQVSNQPQHF. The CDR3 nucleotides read TGTGCCAGTAGTGGTACACAGGTTAGCAATCAGCCCCAGCATTTT.

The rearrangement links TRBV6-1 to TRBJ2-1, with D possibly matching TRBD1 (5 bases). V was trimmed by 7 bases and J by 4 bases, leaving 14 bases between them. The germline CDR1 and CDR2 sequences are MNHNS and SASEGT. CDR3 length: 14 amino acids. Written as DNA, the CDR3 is TGTGCCAGCAAGGGCAGGGTCGGTTACAATGAGCAGTTCTTC. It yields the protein CASKGRVGYNEQFF.

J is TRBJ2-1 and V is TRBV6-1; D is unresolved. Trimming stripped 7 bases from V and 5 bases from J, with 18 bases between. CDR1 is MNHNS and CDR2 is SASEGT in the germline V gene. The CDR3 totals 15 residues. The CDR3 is CASTIHPGRDNEQFF. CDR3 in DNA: TGTGCCAGCACCATTCACCCTGGAAGAGACAATGAGCAGTTCTTC.

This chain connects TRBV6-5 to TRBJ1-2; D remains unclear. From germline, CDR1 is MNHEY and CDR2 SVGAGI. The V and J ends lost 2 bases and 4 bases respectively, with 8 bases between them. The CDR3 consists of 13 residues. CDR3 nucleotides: TGTGCCAGCAGTTACCAAGCGGGCTATGGCTACACCTTC. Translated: CASSYQAGYGYTF.

This chain's CDR3 is CASSLWSGGETQYF. For the CDR3, the DNA is TGTGCCAGCAGTTTGTGGAGCGGGGGGGAGACCCAGTACTTC. The chain is built from TRBV28 and TRBJ2-5; the match to TRBD2 covers 9 bases. Germline-derived CDR1 and CDR2 are MDHEN and SYDVKM. V was clipped by 3 bases and J by 5 bases; unmatched bases: 4. The CDR3 runs to 14 residues.

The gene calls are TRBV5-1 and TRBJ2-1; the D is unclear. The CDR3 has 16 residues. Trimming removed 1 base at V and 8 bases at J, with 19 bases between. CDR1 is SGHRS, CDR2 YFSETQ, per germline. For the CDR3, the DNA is TGCGCCAGCAGCTTGTCCCCTCAGGATATTCGGGATGAGCAGTTCTTC. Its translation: CASSLSPQDIRDEQFF.

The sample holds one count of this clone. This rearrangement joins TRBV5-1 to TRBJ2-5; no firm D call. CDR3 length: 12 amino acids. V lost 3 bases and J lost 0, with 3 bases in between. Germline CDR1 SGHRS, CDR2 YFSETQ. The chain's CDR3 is CASSWDQETQYF. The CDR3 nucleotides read TGCGCCAGCAGCTGGGACCAAGAGACCCAGTACTTC.

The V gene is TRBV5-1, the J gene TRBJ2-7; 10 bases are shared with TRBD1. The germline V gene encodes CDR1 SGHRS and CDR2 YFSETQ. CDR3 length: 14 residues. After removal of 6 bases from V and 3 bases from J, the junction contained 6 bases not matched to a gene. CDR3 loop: CASMYGDRGYEQYF. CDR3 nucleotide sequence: TGCGCCAGCATGTACGGGGACAGGGGCTACGAGCAGTACTTC.

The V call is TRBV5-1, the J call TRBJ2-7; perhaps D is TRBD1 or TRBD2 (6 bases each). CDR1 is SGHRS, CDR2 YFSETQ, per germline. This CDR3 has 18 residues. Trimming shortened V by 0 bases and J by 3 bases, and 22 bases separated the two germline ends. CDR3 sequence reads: CASSLVGGSTGPSYEQYF. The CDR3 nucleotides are TGCGCCAGCAGCTTGGTGGGGGGTTCAACAGGGCCGAGCTACGAGCAGTACTTC.

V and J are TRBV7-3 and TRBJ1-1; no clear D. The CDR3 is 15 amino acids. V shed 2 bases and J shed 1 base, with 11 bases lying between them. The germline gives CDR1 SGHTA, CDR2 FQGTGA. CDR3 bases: TGTGCCAGCAGCTTAGATAGGGCAGGGAACACTGAAGCTTTCTTT. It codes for CASSLDRAGNTEAFF.

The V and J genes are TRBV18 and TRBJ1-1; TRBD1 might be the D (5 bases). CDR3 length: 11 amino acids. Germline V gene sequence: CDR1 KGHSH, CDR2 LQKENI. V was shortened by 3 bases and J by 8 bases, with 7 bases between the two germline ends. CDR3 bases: TGTGCCAGCTCACCCTCAGGGGAAGCTTTCTTT. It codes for CASSPSGEAFF. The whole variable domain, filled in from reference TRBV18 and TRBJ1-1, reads NAGVMQNPRHLVRRRGQEARLRCSPMKGHSHVYWYRQLPEEGLKFMVYLQKENIIDESGMPKERFSAEFPKEGPSILRIQQVVRGDSAAYFCASSPSGEAFFGQGTRLTVV.

CDR3 sequence: CASSQRLGMNTEAFF. CDR3 DNA sequence: TGTGCCAGCAGCCAACGATTAGGGATGAACACTGAAGCTTTCTTT. V usage is TRBV14 and J usage is TRBJ1-1, with D hard to call. The V end was cut by 2 bases, the J end by 0 bases, with 10 bases between. The V gene's germline CDR1 is SGHDN and CDR2 FVKESK. The CDR3 is 15 residues long.

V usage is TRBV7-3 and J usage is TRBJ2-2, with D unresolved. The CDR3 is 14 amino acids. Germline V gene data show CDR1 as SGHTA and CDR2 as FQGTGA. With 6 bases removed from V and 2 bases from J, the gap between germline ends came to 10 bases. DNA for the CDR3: TGTGCCAGCAGGTTGACGGCTAACACCGGGGAGCTGTTTTTT. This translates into CASRLTANTGELFF.